The 21 T cell receptor beta chains listed next were all sequenced from one sample in a study of CD8 T cells in ankylosing spondylitis. MiXCR, applied by TCRdb to the 5' RACE reads, yields one record per CDR3 protein. The sample carries fewer than 250,000 distinct CDR3 sequences, approximately 10% recorded once. The sample taken for sequencing was blood, either unsorted or a sorted T cell fraction (not recorded which). The receptors were gathered from a male donor with ankylosing spondylitis or in good health (not recorded which).

This clonotype was recorded at least ten times. The chain combines TRBV30 with TRBJ2-7, with TRBD1 matching 8 bases. Per germline, CDR1 GTSNPN and CDR2 SVGIG (reference sequence). Trimming at V came to 1 base and at J to 4 bases, leaving 6 bases not matched to a gene. This CDR3 has 14 amino acids. For the CDR3, the DNA is TGTGCCTGGAGTGGGTCAGGGGGCAGTTACGAGCAGTACTTC. Translation: CAWSGSGGSYEQYF.

This clonotype was seen repeatedly, ten times or more. The chain is built from TRBV21-1 and TRBJ1-5. TRBV21-1 is given as a pseudogene. The CDR3 is 12 residues long. The CDR3: CASIGLNQPQHF. CDR3 nucleotides: TGTGCCAGCATAGGTCTCAATCAGCCCCAGCATTTT.

The chain carries TRBV7-2 and TRBJ2-1; 12 bases match TRBD2. CDR1 and CDR2 from the germline V gene are SGHTA and FQGNSA. The CDR3 runs 16 residues. The junction had 5 bases not matched to a gene; V was cut back by 4 bases and J by 4 bases. The CDR3 DNA is TGTGCCAGCAGCTCTAGCGGGGGGGCCGGATACAATGAGCAGTTCTTC. Its protein is CASSSSGGAGYNEQFF.

Many counts were recorded for this clonotype. The chain is built from TRBV5-1 and TRBJ2-1; 8 bases align to TRBD2. Germline V lookup: CDR1 SGHRS, CDR2 YFSETQ. The CDR3 extends over 14 amino acids. V was clipped by 4 bases and J by 8 bases; unmatched bases: 8. In DNA form, the CDR3 reads TGCGCCAGCAGCATAGGACTAGCCGGGGATGAGCAGTTCTTC. Protein product: CASSIGLAGDEQFF.

This clonotype was detected ten times or more. This rearrangement joins TRBV10-3 to TRBJ1-5; the D gene is possibly TRBD1 (5 bases). Between the trimmed V and J ends, which lost 2 bases and 3 bases, there was a span of 11 bases. This CDR3 contains 15 residues. Germline CDR1 reads ENHRY; CDR2 reads SYGVKD. The CDR3, as DNA: TGTGCCATCAGTGAGCCCACAGGTCCCAATCAGCCCCAGCATTTT. This gives the protein CAISEPTGPNQPQHF.

The V call is TRBV7-9, the J call TRBJ1-1, with 9 bases that match TRBD1. Per the germline V gene, CDR1 is SEHNR and CDR2 is FQNEAQ (reference sequence). J was trimmed by 4 bases and V by 5 bases; bases with no gene match: 8. This CDR3 is 15 amino acids long. CDR3 DNA sequence: TGTGCCAGCAGCCCTGGTGGACAGGGGAGCACTGAAGCTTTCTTT. Its translation: CASSPGGQGSTEAFF.

Many counts were recorded for this clonotype. The chain combines TRBV30 with TRBJ1-4; D remains ambiguous. This CDR3 is built from 14 residues. The V gene lost 3 bases and the J gene lost 4 bases, with 12 bases spanning the gap. CDR1 is GTSNPN and CDR2 is SVGIG in the germline V gene (reference sequence). The CDR3 region has the DNA TGTGCCTGGAGCCCCGATACACTTAATGAAAAACTGTTTTTT. Its protein product is CAWSPDTLNEKLFF.

The chain employs TRBV7-9 and TRBJ2-3; TRBD1 matches at 9 bases. This CDR3 region has 16 residues. Per germline, CDR1 SEHNR and CDR2 FQNEAQ (reference sequence). The ends lost 3 bases at V and 6 bases at J; junction bases unmatched: 10. CDR3 DNA sequence: TGTGCCAGCAGCTTGTCGAAGGACAGGGGACGGGATACGCAGTATTTT. Its protein product is CASSLSKDRGRDTQYF.

This clonotype ranks as medium-sized (0.01 to 0.1%). The chain employs TRBV20-1 and TRBJ2-7, with D unclear. Germline V lookup: CDR1 DFQATT, CDR2 SNEGSKA (reference sequence). Trimming took 0 bases from V and 3 from J, leaving 3 bases between them. The CDR3 runs to 11 residues. DNA of the CDR3: TGCAGTGCTAGAGACAACTACGAGCAGTACTTC. This sequence encodes CSARDNYEQYF.

This clonotype was seen ten or more times. The V and J genes are TRBV12-3 or TRBV12-4 and TRBJ2-2; 10 nucleotides line up with TRBD2. The CDR3 has 13 amino acids. V was pared by 5 bases and J by 7 bases, with 1 base of the junction left unmatched. As DNA, the CDR3 is TGTGCCAGCAGTAGCGGGGGGGTCGGGGAGCTGTTTTTT. Protein: CASSSGGVGELFF.

The sample holds many counts of this clonotype. The V and J genes are TRBV6-1 and TRBJ1-1; D gene ambiguous. This CDR3 comprises 14 residues. The V gene's germline CDR1 is MNHNS and CDR2 SASEGT. The ends were cut back, 2 bases at V and 14 bases at J, with 21 bases in the middle. The DNA of the CDR3 is TGTGCCAGCAGTGAATCGGGGATGAGAGGATCGGGCTTCTTT. Translating it yields CASSESGMRGSGFF.

V gene TRBV18 combines with J gene TRBJ1-1; possibly TRBD1 for D (6 bases). The CDR3 length is 14 residues. CDR1 and CDR2 (germline): KGHSH, LQKENI. Trimming left V 2 bases short and J 4 bases short, with 11 bases between. CDR3: CASSPARTATEAFF. For the CDR3, the DNA is TGTGCCAGCTCACCAGCGCGGACAGCCACTGAAGCTTTCTTT.

This clonotype was seen repeatedly, ten times or more. The J gene is TRBJ2-7, the V gene TRBV10-3; 11 bases align to TRBD2. Germline V gene lookup returns CDR1 ENHRY and CDR2 SYGVKD. The CDR3 is 15 residues long. The V gene end was trimmed by 3 bases and the J gene end by 2 bases; junction bases not matched to a gene: 3. The CDR3 DNA follows: TGTGCCATCAGTGATGTAGCGGGAGGGACCTACGAGCAGTACTTC. This encodes CAISDVAGGTYEQYF.

This clonotype was observed a handful of times. This sequence joins TRBV25-1 and TRBJ2-7; 10 bases agree with TRBD1. Looked up from germline, CDR1 is MGHDK and CDR2 is SYGVNS. The length of the CDR3 is 15 residues. The trim removed 3 bases at V and 5 bases at J, leaving 7 bases unmatched. The CDR3, as DNA: TGTGCCAGCAGTGACCTCTGGGACAGGGGACACGAGCAGTACTTC. Translated: CASSDLWDRGHEQYF.

The CDR3 reads CASSLPRLAGINEQFF. The CDR3 bases are TGTGCCAGCAGTCTTCCTAGACTAGCGGGAATCAATGAGCAGTTCTTC. This chain connects TRBV11-2 to TRBJ2-1; 11 bases are a match to TRBD2. V dropped 6 bases and J dropped 6; count of bases not matched to a gene: 10. The CDR3 covers 16 residues. Germline V gives CDR1 SGHAT, CDR2 FQNNGV.

At least ten counts were recorded for this clonotype. The rearrangement links TRBV29-1 to TRBJ2-3; D is ambiguous. The CDR3 is made up of 14 amino acids. Per the germline V gene, CDR1 is SQVTM and CDR2 is ANQGSEA. The V gene lost 2 bases and the J gene lost 1 base, with 10 bases spanning the gap. In nucleotides, the CDR3 is TGCAGCGTTGAAAGGACGCAGGGCACAGATACGCAGTATTTT. It specifies CSVERTQGTDTQYF.

There are a few counts of this clonotype. The gene calls are TRBV18 and TRBJ2-5; D unresolved. CDR3 length: 15 residues. The ends were cut back, 0 bases at V and 1 base at J, with 9 bases in the middle. The V gene's germline CDR1 is KGHSH and CDR2 LQKENI. CDR3 nucleotide sequence: TGTGCCAGCTCACCACCGGGCAGACTCCAAGAGACCCAGTACTTC. It is translated as CASSPPGRLQETQYF.

This clonotype was counted many times. The V and J genes are TRBV7-9 and TRBJ2-7; 8 nucleotides align to TRBD1. Germline loops: CDR1 SEHNR, CDR2 FQNEAQ (reference sequence). This CDR3 spans 13 amino acids. V shed 5 bases and J 6 bases; nucleotides not matched to a gene: 6. CDR3 in DNA: TGTGCCAGCAGCGTCTCGACAGGGGTCGAGCAGTACTTC. It specifies CASSVSTGVEQYF.

This clonotype was counted only a few times. The genes are TRBV18 and TRBJ2-2; no definite D call. The CDR3 runs to 17 residues. Germline loops: CDR1 KGHSH, CDR2 LQKENI. V was cut by 6 bases and J by 2 bases, with 19 bases left in between. The CDR3 DNA reads as TGTGCCAGCTCTCGAACCCCGAGGAACCTCAACACCGGGGAGCTGTTTTTT. Translated, it gives CASSRTPRNLNTGELFF.

This clonotype was observed at least ten times. The CDR3 protein is CASSLQTAGNTIYF. CDR3 bases: TGTGCCAGCAGCCTCCAGACAGCGGGAAACACCATATATTTT. The chain is built from TRBV6-5 and TRBJ1-3; D might be TRBD1 (5 bases). CDR3 size: 14 residues. V was cut by 6 bases and J by 4 bases, with 13 bases left in between. The germline CDR1 and CDR2 sequences are MNHEY and SVGAGI.

The sample holds many counts of this clonotype. The chain combines TRBV20-1 with TRBJ2-3; no definite D call. Trimming took 0 bases from V and 2 from J, leaving 9 bases between them. Per germline, CDR1 DFQATT and CDR2 SNEGSKA (reference sequence). CDR3 size: 14 residues. The CDR3 spells CSARDDNVTDTQYF. CDR3 DNA: TGCAGTGCTAGAGATGATAACGTCACAGATACGCAGTATTTT.